One sample yielded the 12 T cell receptor beta chains listed below, sequenced in a study of regulatory T cells in long-lasting Graves disease. The time point: newly diagnosed GD, antithyroid drugs for less than 3 months. RNA from PBMCs was the source of the TCR library. Assembly of TCR beta libraries relied on iRepertoire HTBI primers together with Arm-PCR of CDR3 regions. TCRdb redid the calling of the multiplex PCR reads with MiXCR, one entry per CDR3 protein. The sample carries around 230,000 distinct CDR3 sequences, 15% to 20% recorded once. Specimen: peripheral blood mononuclear cells (PBMCs), collected at new diagnosis, from a patient treated with antithyroid drugs. The receptors were gathered from a female donor with Graves disease.

In regard to this clonotype: One base away lies a much larger clone, so this may be a sequencing read error. This chain links TRBV9 with TRBJ2-7; D unresolved. The end of the DNA fits TRBJ2-1 better, so the J call may be wrong. The CDR3 has 15 amino acids. Germline V CDR1 and CDR2: SGDLS, YYNGEE. CDR3 residues: CASSVRSYSYNEQFF. CDR3 coding DNA: TGTGCCAGCAGCGTCCGGAGTTACTCCTACAATGAGCAGTTCTTC.

The table lists this clonotype with many counts. CDR3 sequence reads: CASRGLAGPSKNIQYF. CDR3 in DNA: TGTGCCAGCAGAGGACTAGCGGGACCGAGCAAAAACATTCAGTACTTC. V gene TRBV6-2 or TRBV6-3 combines with J gene TRBJ2-4, with TRBD2 matching 12 bases. Germline CDR1 is MNHEY and CDR2 is SVGEGT. CDR3 length: 16 amino acids. V lost 6 bases to trimming and J lost 3 bases; unmatched junction nucleotides: 6.

Points on this clonotype: A far larger clone is just one base off, so this is likely a read error. No conserved phenylalanine or tryptophan is present at the end of the CDR3, so a read error is the likely explanation. V is TRBV7-9 and J is TRBJ1-1; D might be TRBD1 (5 bases). The germline V and J ends were trimmed by 1 base and 11 bases, with 14 bases remaining between them. The CDR3 contains 13 residues. Per the germline V gene, CDR1 is SEHNR and CDR2 is FQNEAQ (reference sequence). The CDR3 DNA reads TGTGCCAGCAGCTTAGGTTTAGAGGGACGGGCTTTCCTT. Protein: CASSLGLEGRAFL.

J is TRBJ1-5 and V is TRBV2; possible D gene TRBD1, 6 bases. The V and J ends lost 7 bases and 0 bases respectively, with 19 bases between them. Germline-derived CDR1 and CDR2 are SNHLY and FYNNEI. The CDR3 sequence is 17 residues long. The CDR3 DNA reads as TGTGCCAGCACAGTAGGGGGGGGGGTTTATAGCAATCAGCCCCAGCATTTT. This sequence encodes CASTVGGGVYSNQPQHF.

This clonotype was observed at least ten times. The chain couples TRBV10-3 to TRBJ2-1, with 10 bases lining up with TRBD2. This CDR3 is built from 16 residues. V dropped 3 bases and J dropped 1; count of bases not matched to a gene: 3. Germline-derived CDR1 and CDR2 are ENHRY and SYGVKD. CDR3 in amino acids: CAISEIAGGSYNEQFF. CDR3 DNA sequence: TGTGCCATCAGTGAAATAGCGGGAGGATCCTACAATGAGCAGTTCTTC.

This clonotype was observed at least ten times. The chain carries TRBV11-2 and TRBJ2-1; 10 bases match TRBD2. Per the germline V gene, CDR1 is SGHAT and CDR2 is FQNNGV. The ends lost 1 base at V and 5 bases at J; junction bases unmatched: 8. The CDR3 length is 17 residues. CDR3 sequence reads: CASSLGMTSGLNNEQFF. The CDR3 nucleotides read TGTGCCAGCAGCTTAGGTATGACTAGCGGGTTAAACAATGAGCAGTTCTTC.

The chain uses TRBV7-9 and TRBJ2-1, with 9 bases matching TRBD2. Near its end, the DNA agrees better with TRBJ2-5, so the J call may be wrong. The CDR3 consists of 15 residues. Per the germline V gene, CDR1 is SEHNR and CDR2 is FQNEAQ (reference sequence). The CDR3 reads CASSLSTSGQETQYF. The CDR3 DNA reads TGTGCCAGCAGCTTGTCGACTAGCGGCCAAGAGACCCAGTACTTC.

This clonotype was picked up many times. The rearrangement links TRBV24-1 to TRBJ2-7, with D hard to call. Germline lookup yields CDR1 KGHDR and CDR2 SFDVKD. This CDR3 region has 12 residues. V was pared by 10 bases and J by 1 base, with 10 bases between. CDR3 sequence: CATRNLSYEQYF. In DNA, the CDR3 is TGTGCCACTCGGAACTTATCCTACGAGCAGTACTTC.

This clonotype was counted at least ten times. CDR3: CASSQTTEDTQYF. The CDR3, as DNA: TGCGCCAGCAGCCAAACGACGGAGGATACGCAGTATTTT. The chain recombines TRBV4-3 with TRBJ2-3, with D unclear. CDR3 size: 13 residues. V shed 2 bases and J shed 6 bases, with 9 bases lying between them. The germline CDR1 and CDR2 sequences are LGHNA and YSLEER.

In its sample, this clonotype was seen a few times. The chain has TRBV20-1 and TRBJ1-5; TRBD1 is a possible D gene (5 bases). Germline values: CDR1 DFQATT, CDR2 SNEGSKA (reference sequence). CDR3 size: 14 residues. V was trimmed by 4 bases and J by 2 bases, leaving 12 bases between them. The CDR3 loop is CSANKGAGNQPQHF. CDR3 bases: TGCAGTGCTAACAAAGGGGCCGGCAATCAGCCCCAGCATTTT.

The sample holds many counts of this clonotype. The rearrangement joins TRBV29-1 to TRBJ2-1; 9 positions match TRBD2. Trimming at V came to 7 bases and at J to 8 bases, leaving 9 bases not matched to a gene. Germline values: CDR1 SQVTM, CDR2 ANQGSEA. The CDR3 runs 13 residues. The CDR3 sequence: CSAGGGRGDEQFF. DNA of the CDR3: TGCAGCGCTGGGGGCGGGAGGGGTGATGAGCAGTTCTTC.

In this sample, this clonotype turned up many times. The genes are TRBV2 and TRBJ2-6; TRBD1 or TRBD2 may be the D gene (5 bases each). Germline-derived CDR1 and CDR2 are SNHLY and FYNNEI. CDR3 length: 18 amino acids. V was shortened by 5 bases and J by 0 bases, with 17 bases between the two germline ends. The CDR3 coding sequence is TGTGCCAGCAGTCTAACCGGGGCAACCGGCTCTGGGGCCAACGTCCTGACTTTC. Its protein is CASSLTGATGSGANVLTF.